This T cell receptor beta chain was recorded in a study of cytomegalovirus exposure and HLA in healthy donors. Germline CDR1 ENHRY, CDR2 SYGVKD. The CDR3 runs to 13 residues. V dropped 3 bases and J dropped 3; count of bases not matched to a gene: 1. Both 60 Vbeta primers and 13 Jbeta primers went into the PCR. TCRdb keeps only in-frame clones here, not all; method: immunoSEQ multiplex PCR. The repertoire holds approximately 150,000 clones, with roughly 77% as singletons. The rearrangement links TRBV10-3 to TRBJ2-7; 8 bases fit TRBD2. Material: PBMCs. The TCR comes from a man aged 18 to 35 in good health and CMV-seropositive. CDR3 in DNA: TGTGCCATCAGTGACACTAGCGGCTACGAGCAGTACTTC. Amino acid sequence: CAISDTSGYEQYF.